A selection of T cell receptor beta chains follows, all from one sample in a study of human T cells and chemical hapten exposure. TCRdb re-called the RACE reads with MiXCR, one entry per CDR3 protein. The sample has roughly 380,000 distinct CDR3 sequences, 4% to 6% seen once. The specimen was whole blood, collected in connection with sensitization to the hapten diphenylcyclopropenone (DPC). These receptors all stem from a woman aged 45-65 years with alopecia areata. Some clones in this sample may be carry-over from other donors' samples. The CDR3 runs from the conserved cysteine through the conserved F or W. D genes are given only for firm matches. Part of the rows lack a size; the others show once, few, many or a class for expanded clones.

DNA,CDR3,V,J,D,size
TGTGCCAGCATAATAAGGAGCTCCTACAATGAGCAGTTCTTC,CASIIRSSYNEQFF,TRBV2,TRBJ2-1,NA,NA
TGTGCCAGCAGCTCAGGGACAGGGTTCGATGGCTACACCTTC,CASSSGTGFDGYTF,TRBV7-6,TRBJ1-2,TRBD1,many
TGTGCCTGGAGCGCCCCCGGTCTCGAGCAGTACTTC,CAWSAPGLEQYF,TRBV30,TRBJ2-7,NA,many
TGTGCCAGCAGTTCCACCTCGAGCTCCTACAATGAGCAGTTCTTC,CASSSTSSSYNEQFF,TRBV6-6,TRBJ2-1,NA,many
TGTGCCTGGAGCACGGGAGGTGGGTCTGAGGAGACCCAGTACTTC,CAWSTGGGSEETQYF,TRBV30,TRBJ2-5,TRBD2,many
TGTGCCAGCAGTGAACCCAGACCTAGCACAGATACGCAGTATTTT,CASSEPRPSTDTQYF,TRBV2,TRBJ2-3,NA,few
TGCAGTGCCTGGACTAGCGCTACTCGCACAGATACGCAGTATTTT,CSAWTSATRTDTQYF,TRBV20-1,TRBJ2-3,TRBD2,few
TGCAGTGCCACGGACGTAGGAACTGAAGCTTTCTTT,CSATDVGTEAFF,TRBV20-1,TRBJ1-1,NA,NA
TGTGCCAGCAGCCCGGGACAGCGACTAGAAAAACTGTTTTTT,CASSPGQRLEKLFF,TRBV3-1,TRBJ1-4,TRBD1,NA
TGCAGCGTTGAGGACTGGCGGGGGAGCACAGATACGCAGTATTTT,CSVEDWRGSTDTQYF,TRBV29-1,TRBJ2-3,TRBD2,NA
TGTGCCAGCAGCCGAGACAGGCCTTCTGGAAACACCATATATTTT,CASSRDRPSGNTIYF,TRBV9,TRBJ1-3,NA,few
TGCGCCAGCAGCTTGGGAGGGACAGGGGACCGCCAGCCCCAGCATTTT,CASSLGGTGDRQPQHF,TRBV5-1,TRBJ1-5,TRBD1,few
TGTGCCAGCAGCTCCCGGACGGGCGATGAAAAACTGTTTTTT,CASSSRTGDEKLFF,TRBV5-4,TRBJ1-4,NA,NA
TGTGCCAGCACCATGGGGACAGGGGGTTTTTACGAGCAGTACTTC,CASTMGTGGFYEQYF,TRBV5-6,TRBJ2-7,TRBD1,NA
TGTGCCAGCAGTCCTCCGGGACAAGGGAGGGGCACCGGGGAGCTGTTTTTT,CASSPPGQGRGTGELFF,TRBV2,TRBJ2-2,NA,many
TGTGCCACACTGGGTCCCAAAAACATTCAGTACTTC,CATLGPKNIQYF,TRBV7-9,TRBJ2-4,NA,many
TGTGCCAGCAGTTACTCTTCCTATTTCACTGAAGCTTTCTTT,CASSYSSYFTEAFF,TRBV6-2/TRBV6-3,TRBJ1-1,NA,NA
TGCAGTGCGACAGGGACTGAAAAACTGTTTTTT,CSATGTEKLFF,TRBV20-1,TRBJ1-4,TRBD1,NA
TGCAGCGTCAACCCACAGAACACTGAAGCTTTCTTT,CSVNPQNTEAFF,TRBV29-1,TRBJ1-1,NA,few
TGTGCCAGCAGCTTCGGGGGCGCGGACACCGGGGAGCTGTTTTTT,CASSFGGADTGELFF,TRBV11-2,TRBJ2-2,NA,many
TGTGCAATCAGGCGGGAGGGCCCCGAGCAGTACTTC,CAIRREGPEQYF,TRBV7-2,TRBJ2-7,TRBD2,many
TGTGCCAGCAGTCCGGGACAGGGGAGAGATACGCAGTATTTT,CASSPGQGRDTQYF,TRBV6-2/TRBV6-3,TRBJ2-3,TRBD1,few
TGTGCCAGCAGTTACATGGGACAGGGGGACGGTGAGCAGTTCTTC,CASSYMGQGDGEQFF,TRBV6-5,TRBJ2-1,TRBD1,NA
TGTGCCAGCAGCCTACTAGCGGCCACAGATACGCAGTATTTT,CASSLLAATDTQYF,TRBV11-2,TRBJ2-3,TRBD2,NA
TGCAGTGCTAGAATGCATCCTGAGCAGTTCTTC,CSARMHPEQFF,TRBV20-1,TRBJ2-1,NA,NA
TGTGCCAGCAGCTTACGACAGGGGACCTACAATGAGCAGTTCTTC,CASSLRQGTYNEQFF,TRBV7-9,TRBJ2-1,TRBD1,many
TGTGCCAGCAGTGGGCAGGCGACAGAGCATCAGCCCCAGCATTTT,CASSGQATEHQPQHF,TRBV28,TRBJ1-5,NA,few
TGTGCCAGCAGTTACGGTCCGACAGGGATAGAGACCCAGTACTTC,CASSYGPTGIETQYF,TRBV6-5,TRBJ2-5,TRBD1,NA
TGTGCCAGCAGCCAAGGGCTCAAGCCTTTCAATGAGCAGTTCTTC,CASSQGLKPFNEQFF,TRBV14,TRBJ2-1,NA,NA
TGTGCCAGCAGTTCTTTAGCGGGAGGGGAGGAGCAGTACTTC,CASSSLAGGEEQYF,TRBV12-3/TRBV12-4,TRBJ2-7,TRBD2,many
TGTGCCAGCAGGGAAGGGATAGCCAAAAACATTCAGTACTTC,CASREGIAKNIQYF,TRBV28,TRBJ2-4,NA,NA
TGTGCCAGCAGGGGACAGGAAGCTTTCTTT,CASRGQEAFF,TRBV2,TRBJ1-1,TRBD1,NA
TGCAGCCTCCAAGAGACCCAGTACTTC,CSLQETQYF,TRBV20-1,TRBJ2-5,NA,few
TGTGCCAGCAGTCGGTCGAGAACTTCTGGCTACACCTTC,CASSRSRTSGYTF,TRBV2,TRBJ1-2,NA,NA
TGTGCCAGCAGTTTTCGAAGGGGGAGTGATGGCTACACCTTC,CASSFRRGSDGYTF,TRBV27,TRBJ1-2,NA,few